This TCR beta chain emerged from a study of T cell responses to AZD1222 COVID-19 vaccine. General study points: Spike-specific TCR depth and breadth grew after two AZD1222 doses. Donor demographics were predominantly white British with a female majority; clonal diversity may be underestimated. Baseline seropositives among AZD1222 recipients totaled only five to seven.

Libraries were prepared by immunoSEQ multiplex PCR; TCRdb keeps only in-frame clonotypes and omits some of them. The sample records tens of thousands of clones, approximately 81% being singletons. Comments on this clone: Its cognate antigen is unknown.

This specimen consisted of peripheral blood, obtained on day 0 of AZD1222 vaccination. The receptor's source is an adult in good health.

CDR3 DNA: TGTGCCAGCAGTTCCCCTAGCGGGAGGGACTCCTACGAGCAGTACTTC. This encodes CASSSPSGRDSYEQYF. The gene calls are TRBV6-5 and TRBJ2-7; 12 positions agree with TRBD2. V lost 4 bases and J lost 0; bases outside the gene matches: 4. CDR1 is MNHEY, CDR2 SVGAGI, per germline. The CDR3 totals 16 residues.